This TCR beta chain stems from a study of OX40 agonist ivuxolimab in advanced cancers. Notes on the research overall: Ivuxolimab was an agonistic, fully human IgG2 monoclonal antibody directed against OX40 (CD134), a costimulatory receptor. Intravenous ivuxolimab was administered to patients every 2 weeks at six dose levels: 0.01, 0.1, 0.3, 1.5, 3 and 10 mg/kg. Of the roughly 52 dose-escalation patients, hepatocellular carcinoma was present in approximately 20, melanoma in some 15, renal cell carcinoma in 9 and head and neck cancer in 9. A male proportion of roughly 80% and a mean age of approximately 62 years, ranging from roughly 23 to 79, were recorded for the dose-escalation cohort. Prior anti-PD-1, anti-PD-L1 or anti-CTLA-4 therapy was permitted, and checkpoint inhibitors had been received by around 39% of dose-escalation patients. Partial responses occurred in three dose-escalation patients, of whom one had hepatocellular carcinoma and two had cutaneous melanoma. Peripheral TCRbeta sequencing was intended to test whether TCR sequence diversity was altered and clonal T-cell expansion was caused by ivuxolimab. The monotherapy dose-escalation portion (N of about 47 patients) of the phase I ivuxolimab trial is reported in the paper.

Regarding this clone: Its antigen is currently not known. No much larger clone is present one base from it, and per-base qualities are unavailable.

Trimming costs V 1 base and J 9 bases, and their ends lie 13 bases apart. Including the terminal cysteine and phenylalanine, the CDR3 comprises 15 residues. The entry retains the CDR3 DNA only, 45 bases that are in frame from base 1. In the germline V gene, CDR1 corresponds to MGHRA and CDR2 to YSYEKL. To sequence the TCRbeta CDR3 region, genomic DNA was isolated from the sorted cells. TCRbeta CDR3 regions were sequenced using the immunoSEQ Assay. What TCRdb holds here is the immuneACCESS table cut down to in-frame rearrangements. Part of the clones is not present; checked against another copy, under half of the missing clones reflect an unresolved V gene, and the others are unexplained. Here the sample has roughly 69,000 clones; about 90% occur a single time. Jointly, the top ten make up around 4.2% of the sample. What the authors observed across the whole study: At doses from 0.1 to 3.0 mg/kg, clonal expansion was seen in both CD4+ and CD8+ blood T cells between baseline and week 6. After ivuxolimab, more expanded clones were found on average in CD8+ T cells than in CD4+ T cells. In the 0.1-3.0 mg/kg groups, partial responders were among the patients with the lowest normalized peripheral clonal expansion, particularly in CD8+ T cells. Which antigens the clonally expanded peripheral T cells were specific for was not determined. Low levels of normalized T-cell clonal expansion were also seen in some patients who did not respond.

The trial excluded patients who had a history of autoimmune disease or were on systemic immunosuppression. Peripheral blood for TCR sequencing was collected from all dose cohorts at baseline, on cycle 4 day 1, and on cycle 7 day 1. The samples were drawn from a first-in-human, open-label, multicenter phase I dose-escalation trial of ivuxolimab. Adults with locally advanced or metastatic melanoma, renal cell carcinoma, hepatocellular carcinoma or head and neck squamous cell carcinoma were enrolled in the trial. Before TCR sequencing, CD4+ T cells and CD8+ T cells from peripheral blood were sorted into separate populations.

Sequences were derived from CD4+ or CD8+ T cells sorted from blood, sampled in a trial of the OX40 agonist ivuxolimab. Recombination connected TRBV4-1 to TRBJ1-6; no D gene can be assigned with confidence. This receptor was obtained from an adult with an advanced solid tumor such as melanoma, head and neck, liver or kidney cancer. At the DNA level, the sequence is TGCGCCAGCAGCCAAGTCGACCCATTGAGTTCACCCCTCCACTTT. Translated, this is CASSQVDPLSSPLHF.